The clone carrying this T cell receptor (beta chain) was picked up many times. These data originate in a study of low-dose radiotherapy and immunotherapy resistance in tumors. Priming of first-strand cDNA relied on TRAV- and TRBV-specific primers (covering alpha and beta chains). TCRs were amplified for 15 to 25 PCR cycles with a constant-region primer and V-primer adapter. TCRdb re-called the reads through MiXCR, storing one row per CDR3 protein. The repertoire has 75,000 to 95,000 distinct CDR3 sequences, 20% to 25% of them found once; the top ten carry over 10%. Time point given: after trial treatment. Treatment given: LDRT plus nivolumab, ipilimumab, low-dose cyclophosphamide and aspirin (RACIN trial). Germline V gene data show CDR1 as SGHTA and CDR2 as FQGNSA. Trimming removed 5 bases from V and 2 bases from J, with 23 bases in between. The CDR3 covers 18 residues.

The TCR sequence derives from a female donor with ovarian cancer. The gene calls are TRBV7-2 and TRBJ2-3; the D gene is possibly TRBD1 (5 bases). The sequencing used PBMCs, collected after low-dose radiotherapy plus immunotherapy. CDR3 sequence (DNA): TGTGCCAGCAGCCTCTACCACCGGCGACAGAGACTCACAGATACGCAGTATTTT. The encoded protein is CASSLYHRRQRLTDTQYF.